This is a list of T cell receptor beta chains from one sample in a study of regulatory T cells in long-lasting Graves disease. TCRdb called the multiplex PCR reads again in MiXCR, with one record for every CDR3 protein. Among 400,000 or so distinct CDR3 sequences listed, about 20% were seen once. Sequenced material: peripheral blood mononuclear cells (PBMCs), taken when the disease was refractory, from a patient treated with antithyroid drugs. The receptors come from a female donor with Graves disease. Both conserved end residues are trimmed from each CDR3.

TRBJ1-2 TRBV20-1 SAQPTGGGGYT
TRBJ2-5 TRBV5-4 ASSFSGGTETQY
TRBJ1-1 TRBV28 ASSLRQMAEAF
TRBJ2-2 TRBV6-2/TRBV6-3 ASSDYRRGNTGELF
TRBJ2-4 TRBV4-3 ASSPGSGRENIQY
TRBJ1-5 TRBV20-1 SARGTGRRNQPQH
TRBJ1-5 TRBV15 ATARTENQPQH
TRBJ1-2 TRBV13 ASSTPQVSYGYT
TRBJ1-3 TRBV7-9 ASSHRDRWGAGNTIY
TRBJ2-6 TRBV6-2/TRBV6-3 ASNALGREGGIGGANVLT
TRBJ2-5 TRBV20-1 SATGTRVIEETQY
TRBJ1-1 TRBV28 ASSPQVTEAF
TRBJ2-7 TRBV27 ASSFSGESSYEQY
TRBJ2-1 TRBV5-1 ASSLPTYPPF
TRBJ2-5 TRBV29-1 SIASGQGAQETQY
TRBJ1-4 TRBV27 ASSRTGENEKLF
TRBJ2-2 TRBV6-1 ASSERIGTGELF
TRBJ1-4 TRBV6-1 ASTKRTRLMWKLF
TRBJ2-7 TRBV29-1 SVAADTYEQY
TRBJ2-7 TRBV5-1 ASSGGSGSQYEQY
TRBJ1-1 TRBV7-2 ASSLDTNTEAF
TRBJ2-7 TRBV14 ASSQHPGNPYEQY
TRBJ1-1 TRBV7-9 ASSLLGRNTEAF
TRBJ2-7 TRBV7-2 ASSQLGGQGLGEQY
TRBJ1-4 TRBV7-6 ASSLAPGTDEKLF
TRBJ2-5 TRBV20-1 SARGQGGETQY
TRBJ1-1 TRBV12-3/TRBV12-4 ASSTPGALGEAF
TRBJ2-1 TRBV6-1 ASRKSGRADHETLS
TRBJ1-1 TRBV14 ASSQDDSVPLNTEAF
TRBJ1-1 TRBV6-6 ASSYSLPGSSLNTEAF